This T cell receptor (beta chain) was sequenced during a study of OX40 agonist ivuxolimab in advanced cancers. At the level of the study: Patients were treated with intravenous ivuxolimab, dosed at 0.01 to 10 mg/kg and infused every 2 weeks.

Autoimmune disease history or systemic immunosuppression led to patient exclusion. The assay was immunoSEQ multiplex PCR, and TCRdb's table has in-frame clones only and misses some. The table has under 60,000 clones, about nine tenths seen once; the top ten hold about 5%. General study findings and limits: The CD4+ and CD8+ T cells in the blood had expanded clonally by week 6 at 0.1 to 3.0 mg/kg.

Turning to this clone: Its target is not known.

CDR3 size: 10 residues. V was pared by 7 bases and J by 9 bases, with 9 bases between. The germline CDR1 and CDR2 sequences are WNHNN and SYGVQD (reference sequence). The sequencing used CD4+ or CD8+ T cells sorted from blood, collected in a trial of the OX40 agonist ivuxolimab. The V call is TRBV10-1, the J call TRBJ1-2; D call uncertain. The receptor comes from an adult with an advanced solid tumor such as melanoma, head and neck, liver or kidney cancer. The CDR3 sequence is CASTPLSYTF. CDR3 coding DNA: TGCGCCAGCACCCCGTTAAGCTACACCTTC.